This TCR beta chain comes out of a study of neurological immune-mediated disorders. The V and J ends lost 6 bases and 2 bases respectively, with 14 bases between them. The CDR3 length is 14 residues. Germline assignment: CDR1 SGHRS and CDR2 YFSETQ. This clonotype was found many times. Every sequencing run produced over 200 million TCR-beta sequences that came from 15-18 subjects. TCRdb independently ran MiXCR on the 5' RACE reads; one entry per CDR3 protein. Here the sample spans around 60,000 distinct CDR3 sequences, 3% to 4% being singletons. Input material: PBMCs. The chain links TRBV5-1 to TRBJ2-5; D may be TRBD2 (6 bases). This TCR came from a woman aged 60-75 years with multiple sclerosis. CDR3 sequence: CASTTRGKQETQYF. CDR3 sequence (DNA): TGCGCCAGCACAACCCGGGGGAAACAAGAGACCCAGTACTTC.